The clone carrying this TCR beta chain has ten or more counts. What it binds is unknown. The CDR3 has 15 amino acids. Germline values: CDR1 DFQATT, CDR2 SNEGSKA (reference sequence). V lost 3 bases and J lost 3; bases outside the gene matches: 8. Unique molecular identifiers were incorporated when the TCRbeta library was constructed. Each CDR3 protein is one row after TCRdb ran MiXCR on the PCR reads. The sample lists about 340,000 distinct CDR3 sequences, roughly 15% occurring once. This sample was taken from a study of T-cell reconstitution after alpha-beta-depleted transplantation in children. Study-wide results and caveats: Approximately two months post-transplant, alpha-beta T cells reportedly originated from several hundred expanded graft clones. It was newly produced T cells that mostly accounted for T-cell counts and diversity one year after transplant. High day-60 TCRbeta diversity in some patients came from surviving recipient T cells and thymic progenitors.

This receptor was taken from a male patient between 2 and 10 years old who had a stem cell transplant for acute lymphoblastic leukemia, so the T cells may come from the graft donor. The sequences come from PBMCs, mostly from graft donor cells, collected 360 days after TCRalphabeta/CD19-depleted stem cell transplant. This chain uses TRBV20-1 with TRBJ2-1; 7 bases are shared with TRBD2. The CDR3 protein is CSASGGRALYNEQFF. Here the CDR3 DNA reads TGCAGTGCTAGCGGGGGGAGGGCCCTCTACAATGAGCAGTTCTTC.